This passage covers 14 T cell receptor beta chains from one sample sequenced in a study of blood T cells in healthy people across ages. With a J-beta primer mix and a sample-barcoded 5' primer, a second PCR ran roughly 6 to 11 cycles. TCRdb recomputed calls from the 5' RACE reads with MiXCR, one row per CDR3 protein. The profile shows hundreds of thousands of distinct CDR3 sequences, roughly 56% of them singletons. The sequenced material came from blood. Receptors originate from a man between 40 and 49 years old in good health.

The rearrangement uses TRBV6-5 and TRBJ2-4; 7 nucleotides line up with TRBD1. V was pared by 2 bases and J by 13 bases, with 8 bases of the junction left unmatched. Germline values: CDR1 MNHEY, CDR2 SVGAGI. CDR3 size: 13 residues. The CDR3: CASSYRGGREQYF. As DNA, the CDR3 is TGTGCCAGCAGTTACCGAGGGGGCAGGGAGCAGTACTTC.

This clonotype was detected a few times. The rearrangement joins TRBV29-1 to TRBJ2-5, with D perhaps matching TRBD1 (6 bases). Trimming left V 4 bases short and J 0 bases short, with 9 bases between. CDR1 SQVTM and CDR2 ANQGSEA come from the germline V gene. The CDR3 has 13 residues. For the CDR3, the DNA is TGCAGCGTTGGGGGGCGGAACCAAGAGACCCAGTACTTC. Encoded protein: CSVGGRNQETQYF.

This chain uses TRBV12-3 or TRBV12-4 with TRBJ2-5, with TRBD2 identical over 8 bases. The V gene end was trimmed by 5 bases and the J gene end by 3 bases; junction bases not matched to a gene: 8. The CDR3 is made up of 15 amino acids. The CDR3 loop is CASSRYGAGEETQYF. CDR3 nucleotides: TGTGCCAGCAGTCGATACGGAGCGGGAGAAGAGACCCAGTACTTC.

The V and J genes are TRBV7-2 and TRBJ2-2; 8 positions match TRBD2. Germline-derived CDR1 and CDR2 are SGHTA and FQGNSA. This CDR3 spans 17 amino acids. V lost 7 bases and J lost 6; bases outside the gene matches: 16. The chain's CDR3 is CASTFAIKAGVAGELFF. The CDR3 DNA follows: TGTGCCAGCACCTTCGCAATTAAAGCGGGAGTGGCCGGGGAGCTGTTTTTT.

This clonotype has just a few counts. The chain combines TRBV27 with TRBJ2-3; possibly TRBD2 for D (5 bases). The CDR3 loop spans 15 amino acids. Germline V gives CDR1 MNHEY, CDR2 SMNVEV (reference sequence). The ends were cut back, 5 bases at V and 2 bases at J, with 14 bases in the middle. The CDR3 nucleotides are TGTGCCAGCAGTGGTAGCTGGGAGTTCACAGATACGCAGTATTTT. Protein: CASSGSWEFTDTQYF.

The chain links TRBV5-1 to TRBJ2-3, with D unresolved. Looked up from germline, CDR1 is SGHRS and CDR2 is YFSETQ. Trimming stripped 4 bases from V and 0 bases from J, with 12 bases between. The CDR3 contains 15 residues. The CDR3 DNA follows: TGCGCCAGCAGCCCCCGTCTCTCTAGCACAGATACGCAGTATTTT. As protein: CASSPRLSSTDTQYF.

The table lists this clonotype with a few counts. The J gene is TRBJ1-6, the V gene TRBV2; D unresolved. V gave up 4 bases and J gave up 9 bases, with 13 bases separating them. From germline, CDR1 is SNHLY and CDR2 FYNNEI. CDR3 length: 14 residues. As DNA, the CDR3 is TGTGCCAGCAGTGGAGGCCAGGTGATTTCACCCCTCCACTTT. Encoded protein: CASSGGQVISPLHF.

V usage is TRBV5-1 and J usage is TRBJ2-4; 16 bases line up with TRBD2. The CDR3 extends over 15 amino acids. V was pared by 4 bases and J by 13 bases, with 8 bases of the junction left unmatched. Looked up from germline, CDR1 is SGHRS and CDR2 is YFSETQ. This CDR3 is CASSGTSGRAVEQYF. The CDR3 DNA is TGCGCCAGCAGCGGGACTAGCGGGAGGGCCGTTGAGCAGTACTTC.

The chain combines TRBV29-1 with TRBJ2-1, with a possible D match to TRBD1 (6 bases). Germline CDR1 reads SQVTM; CDR2 reads ANQGSEA. V was trimmed by 8 bases and J by 6 bases, leaving 14 bases between them. The CDR3 has 12 amino acids. This CDR3 is CSLTTGLNEQFF. The CDR3, as DNA: TGCAGCCTTACAACAGGGCTCAATGAGCAGTTCTTC.

The gene calls are TRBV27 and TRBJ2-7; 8 nucleotides agree with TRBD2. V dropped 5 bases and J dropped 7; count of bases not matched to a gene: 16. Germline CDR1 and CDR2: MNHEY and SMNVEV (reference sequence). The CDR3 is 16 residues long. The CDR3, as DNA: TGTGCCAGCAGTCCCTCCTCGGGGGGGGCTATACAGGAGCAGTACTTC. Amino acid sequence: CASSPSSGGAIQEQYF.

This clonotype occurred many times. The V gene is TRBV29-1, the J gene TRBJ2-5; D uncertain. Germline V gene lookup returns CDR1 SQVTM and CDR2 ANQGSEA. This CDR3 has 8 amino acids. V lost 3 bases and J lost 7, with 0 bases in between. CDR3 in amino acids: CSVETQYF. Here the CDR3 DNA reads TGCAGCGTTGAGACCCAGTACTTC.

This clonotype turned up a few times. The V and J genes are TRBV20-1 and TRBJ2-5, with 8 bases aligning to TRBD2. Germline trimming cut 8 bases from V and 4 bases from J; bases unmatched to any gene: 6. The CDR3 has 12 residues. Germline CDR1 DFQATT, CDR2 SNEGSKA (reference sequence). The CDR3: CSCVAGPETQYF. CDR3 nucleotide sequence: TGCAGTTGTGTAGCGGGGCCAGAGACCCAGTACTTC.

The chain links TRBV10-3 to TRBJ1-4; no firm D call. This CDR3 has 13 residues. Trimming pared 6 bases from V and 8 bases from J, leaving 13 bases between. Germline-derived CDR1 and CDR2 are ENHRY and SYGVKD. The CDR3 DNA sequence: TGTGCCATCAGGCCTGATCCTACGGAAAAACTGTTTTTT. As protein: CAIRPDPTEKLFF.

This clonotype turned up a few times. The chain couples TRBV7-9 to TRBJ2-4; TRBD2 might be the D (6 bases). The CDR3 totals 16 residues. Germline V CDR1 and CDR2: SEHNR, FQNEAQ (reference sequence). Trimming took 0 bases from V and 3 from J, leaving 12 bases between them. The CDR3 is CASSLAWGDDKNIQYF. The CDR3 nucleotides read TGTGCCAGCAGCTTAGCTTGGGGGGATGACAAAAACATTCAGTACTTC.